The next 28 T cell receptor beta chains were all read from a single sample in a study of T cell responses to AZD1222 COVID-19 vaccine. Profiling relied on immunoSEQ multiplex PCR, and the TCRdb table lists in-frame clones only, not all of them. The sample has about 140,000 clones, 89% seen once. The source was peripheral blood, collected on day 0 of AZD1222 vaccination. The receptors were gathered from an adult in good health.

The CDR3 loop is CASSYSAGGSTEAFF. The CDR3 DNA follows: TGTGCCAGCAGTTACTCAGCGGGGGGGAGCACTGAAGCTTTCTTT. The V call is TRBV6-2 or TRBV6-3, the J call TRBJ1-1; maybe TRBD1 (5 bases). Trimming shortened V by 0 bases and J by 4 bases, and 12 bases separated the two germline ends. The CDR3 totals 15 residues. Germline V gene sequence: CDR1 MNHEY, CDR2 SVGEGT.

J is TRBJ1-2 and V is TRBV7-8; D is undetermined. V shed 8 bases and J shed 0 bases, with 10 bases lying between them. The CDR3 has 13 residues. The germline V gene has CDR1 SGHVS and CDR2 FQNEAQ. The CDR3, as DNA: TGTGCCAGCCAAAATACAACTAACTATGGCTACACCTTC. Encoded protein: CASQNTTNYGYTF.

This chain links TRBV4-1 with TRBJ1-2, with TRBD1 matching 10 bases. Trimming took 1 base from V and 8 from J; bases not matched to a gene: 13. The CDR3 spans 17 residues. Looked up from germline, CDR1 is MGHRA and CDR2 is YSYEKL. The CDR3 DNA sequence: TGCGCCAGCAGCCAAGTTAGTGGGACAGGGGTTTTTCGAGGCTACACCTTC. Its protein is CASSQVSGTGVFRGYTF.

This clone occurred once. The chain links TRBV7-2 to TRBJ2-3, with TRBD2 identical over 12 bases. Germline trimming cut 1 base from V and 5 bases from J; bases unmatched to any gene: 7. Germline CDR1 SGHTA, CDR2 FQGNSA. The CDR3 sequence is 17 residues long. In DNA form, the CDR3 reads TGTGCCAGCAGCTTAGAGGTGCTAGCGGGGGGGCGAGATACGCAGTATTTT. Protein: CASSLEVLAGGRDTQYF.

This clone showed up just once. This chain joins TRBV7-6 and TRBJ2-2; D is perhaps TRBD1 (5 bases). CDR3 size: 17 residues. Germline CDR1 reads SGHVS; CDR2 reads FNYEAQ. V lost 4 bases and J 4 bases, leaving 19 bases between the germline ends. The CDR3 is CASSSVPQGRVTGELFF. CDR3 bases: TGTGCCAGCAGCTCGGTCCCCCAGGGTCGAGTCACCGGGGAGCTGTTTTTT.

Written as DNA, the CDR3 is TGTGCCATCAGTGATCAGGGGAGAGATAGTGAAAAACTGTTTTTT. This gives the protein CAISDQGRDSEKLFF. The chain recombines TRBV10-3 with TRBJ1-4; weak D call: TRBD1 (6 bases). CDR1 ENHRY and CDR2 SYGVKD come from the germline V gene. The CDR3 length is 15 residues. V was trimmed by 3 bases and J by 7 bases, leaving 15 bases between them.

The chain uses TRBV25-1 and TRBJ2-5; D remains unclear. The CDR3 extends over 12 amino acids. Trimming pared 3 bases from V and 5 bases from J, leaving 7 bases between. Germline V gene sequence: CDR1 MGHDK, CDR2 SYGVNS. Here the CDR3 DNA reads TGTGCCAGCAGTGATTTATGGGAGACCCAGTACTTC. Translation: CASSDLWETQYF. The whole variable domain, remainder taken from reference TRBV25-1 and TRBJ2-5, is EADIYQTPRYLVIGTGKKITLECSQTMGHDKMYWYQQDPGMELHLIHYSYGVNSTEKGDLSSESTVSRIRTEHFPLTLESARPSHTSQYLCASSDLWETQYFGPGTRLLVL.

The sample holds a few counts of this clone. This chain joins TRBV9 and TRBJ1-2; the D gene is possibly TRBD1 (5 bases). The CDR3 totals 15 residues. Germline V gives CDR1 SGDLS, CDR2 YYNGEE. Deletions cut 0 bases from V and 3 bases from J, with 12 bases between. CDR3 region: CASSVAVGVDYGYTF. In DNA, the CDR3 is TGTGCCAGCAGCGTAGCGGTAGGGGTCGACTATGGCTACACCTTC.

The CDR3 loop reads CASSFPNYGYTF. Written as DNA, the CDR3 is TGTGCCAGCAGCTTTCCTAACTATGGCTACACCTTC. This rearrangement joins TRBV5-4 to TRBJ1-2; D is unresolved. The germline CDR1 and CDR2 sequences are SGHNT and YYREEE (reference sequence). Trimming shortened V by 2 bases and J by 0 bases, and 2 bases separated the two germline ends. This CDR3 has 12 amino acids.

The chain has TRBV10-3 and TRBJ2-3; a possible D gene is TRBD1 (5 bases). This CDR3 comprises 16 residues. Germline CDR1 and CDR2: ENHRY and SYGVKD. Trimming cost V 0 bases and J 3 bases, with 13 bases left between them. CDR3: CAISESRGSITDTQYF. Here the CDR3 DNA reads TGTGCCATCAGTGAGTCTAGGGGTTCGATAACAGATACGCAGTATTTT.

The chain has TRBV7-3 and TRBJ1-1, with 10 nucleotides matching TRBD1. Germline V gene sequence: CDR1 SGHTA, CDR2 FQGTGA. V gave up 5 bases and J gave up 10 bases; unmatched junction bases: 7. The CDR3 runs to 13 residues. The CDR3 DNA follows: TGTGCCAGCAGCGACGACAGGGGGCAGCGAGCTTTCTTT. Translated: CASSDDRGQRAFF.

The CDR3 is CASSDLRDRAYEQYF. DNA of the CDR3: TGTGCCAGTAGTGACCTGAGGGATAGGGCCTACGAGCAGTACTTC. The chain combines TRBV19 with TRBJ2-7, with D possibly TRBD2 on 5 matching bases. V shed 5 bases and J shed 2 bases, with 16 bases lying between them. CDR1 LNHDA and CDR2 SQIVND come from the germline V gene (reference sequence). This CDR3 spans 15 amino acids.

In nucleotides, the CDR3 is TGTGCCAGCAGCTCTTCCGCGATAGGGGCCTACGAGCAGTACTTC. It translates to CASSSSAIGAYEQYF. This rearrangement joins TRBV7-9 to TRBJ2-7, with a tentative D call TRBD1 (5 bases). Looked up from germline, CDR1 is SEHNR and CDR2 is FQNEAQ (reference sequence). The CDR3 extends over 15 amino acids. V shed 4 bases and J shed 2 bases, with 15 bases lying between them.

J is TRBJ2-2 and V is TRBV2; the D gene could be TRBD1 or TRBD2 (5 bases each). The germline gives CDR1 SNHLY, CDR2 FYNNEI. The CDR3 is 16 residues long. V was trimmed by 9 bases and J by 7 bases, leaving 24 bases between them. CDR3: CASTGAERRYGGELFF. The CDR3 nucleotides read TGTGCCAGTACCGGGGCCGAAAGAAGATACGGCGGGGAGCTGTTTTTT.

This clone was seen just once. The chain links TRBV3-1 (or the pseudogene TRBV3-2) to TRBJ2-5, with D unresolved. Deletions cut 6 bases from V and 1 base from J, with 9 bases between. The CDR3 is 13 amino acids. Germline assignment: CDR1 LGHDT and CDR2 YNNKEL (reference sequence). The CDR3 protein is CASRRSGQETQYF. The DNA of the CDR3 is TGTGCCAGCAGGAGATCGGGCCAAGAGACCCAGTACTTC.

This chain joins TRBV7-9 and TRBJ1-1, with TRBD1 matching 10 bases. The CDR3 contains 14 residues. V trimming: 5 bases; J trimming: 10 bases; junction bases outside the gene matches: 10. Germline loops: CDR1 SEHNR, CDR2 FQNEAQ (reference sequence). Here the CDR3 DNA reads TGTGCCAGCAGCCCGGGACAGGGGATGATCGCAGCTTTCTTT. Translation: CASSPGQGMIAAFF.

This CDR3 is CASSPGSANSPLHF. DNA for the CDR3: TGCGCCAGCAGCCCGGGCAGCGCTAATTCACCCCTCCACTTT. This chain connects TRBV10-1 to TRBJ1-6; no firm D call. Germline values: CDR1 WNHNN, CDR2 SYGVQD (reference sequence). This CDR3 contains 14 residues. V was shortened by 6 bases and J by 6 bases, with 12 bases between the two germline ends.

The chain uses TRBV12-3 or TRBV12-4 and TRBJ1-2; D might be TRBD1 (5 bases). CDR3 length: 12 residues. V shed 5 bases and J shed 3 bases, with 7 bases lying between them. The CDR3 DNA reads as TGTGCCAGCAGTGGACACTACTATGGCTACACCTTC. This codes for CASSGHYYGYTF.

In its sample, this clone was seen once. The chain joins TRBV5-4 to TRBJ1-2, with D unresolved. This CDR3 contains 14 residues. V lost 5 bases to trimming and J lost 0 bases, with 11 bases between them. CDR1 and CDR2 (germline): SGHNT, YYREEE (reference sequence). The CDR3 sequence is CASRYKGANYGYTF. CDR3 in DNA: TGTGCCAGCAGGTACAAGGGAGCTAACTATGGCTACACCTTC.

The chain carries TRBV18 and TRBJ2-7, with TRBD1 identical over 9 bases. CDR3 length: 17 residues. The V gene's germline CDR1 is KGHSH and CDR2 LQKENI. After removal of 3 bases from V and 6 bases from J, the junction contained 15 bases not matched to a gene. In nucleotides, the CDR3 is TGTGCCAGCTCACCCCCTTGGCCGGGACAGGGAGCTGTCGAGCAGTACTTC. Its protein product is CASSPPWPGQGAVEQYF.

V is TRBV14 and J is TRBJ1-2; D gene ambiguous. Trimming shortened V by 10 bases and J by 4 bases, and 10 bases separated the two germline ends. This CDR3 is 11 amino acids long. Germline V CDR1 and CDR2: SGHDN, FVKESK. Written as DNA, the CDR3 is TGTGCCATTCCCCACTGCTATGGCTACACCTTC. Its protein is CAIPHCYGYTF.

The chain carries TRBV1 and TRBJ2-6; the table's D call, TRBD2, was not checked against the DNA. TRBV1 is annotated as a pseudogene. CDR3 length: 23 amino acids. CDR3 sequence (DNA): TGCACCAGCAGCCAAGTAGAAGAGGGCCCCAGGTCTGGTACCCTCTCTGGGGCCAACGTCCTGACTTTC. Protein product: CTSSQVEEGPRSGTLSGANVLTF.

The DNA of the CDR3 is TGTGCCAGCAGCGTAGGAGATTCGGGAGCTTCACCCCTCCACTTT. Its protein is CASSVGDSGASPLHF. The V gene is TRBV9, the J gene TRBJ1-6; D not certain. CDR3 length: 15 residues. The ends were cut back, 0 bases at V and 9 bases at J, with 13 bases in the middle. Per germline, CDR1 SGDLS and CDR2 YYNGEE.

CDR3 in DNA: TGTGCCAGTAACCTGAGGGGTGAAGCTTTCTTT. This sequence encodes CASNLRGEAFF. The chain joins TRBV19 to TRBJ1-1; a weak D match, TRBD1 (5 bases). Trimming took 7 bases from V and 7 from J, leaving 10 bases between them. CDR1 and CDR2 from the germline V gene are LNHDA and SQIVND (reference sequence). The CDR3 has 11 amino acids.

This clone was seen once. The rearrangement joins TRBV5-1 to TRBJ2-5, with D possibly being TRBD2 (5 bases). The CDR3 spans 14 residues. Trimming took off 4 bases at V and 5 bases at J, with 15 bases between the two ends. The germline V gene encodes CDR1 SGHRS and CDR2 YFSETQ. CDR3 DNA: TGCGCCAGCAGCCAGGACTCAACCAGGGAGACCCAGTACTTC. Translated, it gives CASSQDSTRETQYF.

The chain carries TRBV29-1 and TRBJ1-4; tentatively, D is TRBD1 (5 bases). The V and J ends lost 7 bases and 7 bases respectively, with 13 bases between them. CDR3 length: 12 amino acids. Germline CDR1 reads SQVTM; CDR2 reads ANQGSEA. CDR3 region: CSAGSGGEKLFF. CDR3 sequence (DNA): TGCAGCGCGGGCTCGGGGGGTGAAAAACTGTTTTTT.

This chain links TRBV4-1 with TRBJ1-1; D remains ambiguous. This CDR3 region has 15 residues. Looked up from germline, CDR1 is MGHRA and CDR2 is YSYEKL. V lost 4 bases and J 7 bases, leaving 19 bases between the germline ends. The CDR3 loop reads CASSLLNPGSSEAFF. The DNA of the CDR3 is TGCGCCAGCAGCCTGCTGAACCCTGGGTCGAGTGAAGCTTTCTTT.

The rearrangement joins TRBV19 to TRBJ1-2; D is uncertain. The CDR3 is 13 amino acids. Looked up from germline, CDR1 is LNHDA and CDR2 is SQIVND (reference sequence). The ends were cut back, 1 base at V and 4 bases at J, with 7 bases in the middle. The CDR3 region is CASSIGPTYGYTF. CDR3 bases: TGTGCCAGTAGTATAGGGCCTACCTATGGCTACACCTTC. The full variable domain, its missing parts supplied by reference TRBV19 and TRBJ1-2, is DGGITQSPKYLFRKEGQNVTLSCEQNLNHDAMYWYRQDPGQGLRLIYYSQIVNDFQKGDIAEGYSVSREKKESFPLTVTSAQKNPTAFYLCASSIGPTYGYTFGSGTRLTVV.